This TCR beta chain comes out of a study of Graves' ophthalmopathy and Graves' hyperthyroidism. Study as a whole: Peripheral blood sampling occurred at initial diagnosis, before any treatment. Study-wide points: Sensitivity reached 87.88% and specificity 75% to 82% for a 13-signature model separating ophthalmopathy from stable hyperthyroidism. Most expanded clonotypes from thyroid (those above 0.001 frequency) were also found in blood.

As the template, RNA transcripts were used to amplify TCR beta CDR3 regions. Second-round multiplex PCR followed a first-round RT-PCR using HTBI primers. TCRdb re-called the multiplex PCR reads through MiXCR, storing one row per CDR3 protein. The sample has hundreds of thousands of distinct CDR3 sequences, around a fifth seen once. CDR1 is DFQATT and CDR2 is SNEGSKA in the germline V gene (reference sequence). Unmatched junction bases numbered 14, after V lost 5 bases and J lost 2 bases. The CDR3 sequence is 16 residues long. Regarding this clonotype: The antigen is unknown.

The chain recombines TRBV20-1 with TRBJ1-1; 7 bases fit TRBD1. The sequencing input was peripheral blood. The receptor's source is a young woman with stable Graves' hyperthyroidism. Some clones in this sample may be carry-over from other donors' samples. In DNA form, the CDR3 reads TGCAGTGCTGCGCAGGGGGTGGGACTGATAAACACTGAAGCTTTCTTT. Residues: CSAAQGVGLINTEAFF.